This T cell receptor (beta chain) is from a study of blood T cell repertoires in COVID-19. Study-wide background: PBMCs, B-cell-depleted T cells, or T cells provided the cDNA or gDNA that made up the material.

Under the authors' procedure: For nucleated cells, counts were estimated from reference gene primer amplification. Method: immunoSEQ multiplex PCR; TCRdb's copy keeps in-frame clones and lacks some. V, J and clone size reflect that table, while D and trimming were determined from the DNA. The sample shows 25,000 to 35,000 clones, about nine tenths of them seen only once. The germline V gene encodes CDR1 MNHEY and CDR2 SVGAGI. Germline trimming cut 7 bases from V and 8 bases from J; bases unmatched to any gene: 7. The CDR3 runs to 12 residues. The specimen sequenced was peripheral blood. This receptor was taken from a man aged 70-80 years with active or convalescent COVID-19. The chain combines TRBV6-5 with TRBJ1-2; 7 bases match TRBD1. CDR3 residues: CASTRQGSGYTF. DNA for the CDR3: TGTGCCAGCACTCGACAGGGCTCGGGCTACACCTTC.